Below, 10 T cell receptor beta chains from the same sample are listed, as sequenced in a study of T cell responses to AZD1222 COVID-19 vaccine. Produced via immunoSEQ multiplex PCR; TCRdb's table is partial and in-frame only. The sample shows roughly 100,000 clones, 85% to 95% of them seen only once. The material was peripheral blood, obtained on day 0 of AZD1222 vaccination. These receptor sequences come from an adult in good health.

This clone was observed a handful of times. The J gene is TRBJ2-1, the V gene TRBV7-2; D may be TRBD1 or TRBD2 (5 bases each). Trimming pared 7 bases from V and 4 bases from J, leaving 20 bases between. Per the germline V gene, CDR1 is SGHTA and CDR2 is FQGNSA. This CDR3 is 16 amino acids long. In DNA form, the CDR3 reads TGTGCCAGCACCCTGGGGTCACCGGGACGGTACAATGAGCAGTTCTTC. Protein sequence: CASTLGSPGRYNEQFF.

The chain combines TRBV7-2 with TRBJ2-7; 11 bases map to TRBD2. The CDR3 loop spans 14 amino acids. V dropped 5 bases and J dropped 4; count of bases not matched to a gene: 4. Germline V gene sequence: CDR1 SGHTA, CDR2 FQGNSA. CDR3 DNA sequence: TGTGCCAGCAGCCTTACTAGCGGGAGTTACGAGCAGTACTTC. Residues: CASSLTSGSYEQYF.

V usage is TRBV19 and J usage is TRBJ2-7; D unresolved. This CDR3 spans 15 amino acids. V lost 6 bases, J lost 3 bases, and 18 bases lay in between. CDR1 is LNHDA, CDR2 SQIVND, per germline (reference sequence). CDR3 coding DNA: TGTGCCAGTAGCTACAGTTGGGGTGGGAACTACGAGCAGTACTTC. Translated: CASSYSWGGNYEQYF.

The chain uses TRBV9 and TRBJ2-5, with D possibly being TRBD2 (5 bases). From germline, CDR1 is SGDLS and CDR2 YYNGEE. The CDR3 runs to 14 residues. V was trimmed by 0 bases and J by 4 bases, leaving 10 bases between them. The CDR3 here is CASSVDGISETQYF. The CDR3 nucleotides read TGTGCCAGCAGCGTAGACGGGATCTCAGAGACCCAGTACTTC. The variable domain in full, completed from reference TRBV9 and TRBJ2-5, reads DSGVTQTPKHLITATGQRVTLRCSPRSGDLSVYWYQQSLDQGLQFLIQYYNGEERAKGNILERFSAQQFPDLHSELNLSSLELGDSALYFCASSVDGISETQYFGPGTRLLVL.

The chain uses TRBV4-3 and TRBJ2-7, with D possibly matching TRBD1 (6 bases). Germline V lookup: CDR1 LGHNA, CDR2 YSLEER. The CDR3 extends over 15 amino acids. Trimming removed 4 bases from V and 1 base from J, with 14 bases in between. The CDR3 sequence: CASSRNRDISYEQYF. The CDR3 DNA reads as TGCGCCAGCAGCCGGAACCGGGACATATCCTACGAGCAGTACTTC.

The chain has TRBV4-1 and TRBJ1-5; the D is unclear. V lost 1 base, J lost 8 bases, and 15 bases lay in between. The CDR3 covers 15 residues. Germline assignment: CDR1 MGHRA and CDR2 YSYEKL. Written as DNA, the CDR3 is TGCGCCAGCAGCCAAGGCTCACCATATGGAGAGCCCCAGCATTTT. Encoded protein: CASSQGSPYGEPQHF.

V usage is TRBV5-6 and J usage is TRBJ2-1; 11 nucleotides match TRBD2. Losses at the gene ends were 2 bases for V and 7 bases for J; bases not matched to a gene: 8. Per germline, CDR1 SGHDT and CDR2 YYEEEE. The CDR3 contains 16 residues. The CDR3 coding sequence is TGTGCCAGCAGCTTCACGGGACTAGCGGTCTGGAATGAGCAGTTCTTC. Its translation: CASSFTGLAVWNEQFF.

The rearrangement links TRBV4-2 to TRBJ1-1; D gene ambiguous. CDR1 LGHNA and CDR2 YNFKEQ come from the germline V gene. V lost 0 bases and J 1 base, leaving 12 bases between the germline ends. The CDR3 sequence is 16 residues long. CDR3 region: CASSQDHIGWNTEAFF. CDR3 coding DNA: TGTGCCAGCAGCCAAGATCATATTGGTTGGAACACTGAAGCTTTCTTT.

This clone was seen only once. The DNA for the CDR3 is TGTGCCAGCAGCACGGATGTGAGCTCCTACAATGAGCAGTTCTTC. It translates to CASSTDVSSYNEQFF. The chain couples TRBV5-4 to TRBJ2-1; D gene ambiguous. Germline V gene lookup returns CDR1 SGHNT and CDR2 YYREEE (reference sequence). The CDR3 runs to 15 residues. V was pared by 4 bases and J by 0 bases, with 11 bases between.

The rearrangement joins TRBV4-1 to TRBJ2-7; 7 bases are shared with TRBD1. Trimming removed 5 bases from V and 3 bases from J; junction bases left unmatched: 10. The CDR3 spans 15 residues. Germline loops: CDR1 MGHRA, CDR2 YSYEKL. CDR3 protein: CASSSRDSRGYEQYF. The CDR3 DNA is TGCGCCAGCAGCTCACGGGACAGCCGGGGCTACGAGCAGTACTTC.